Following are 10 T cell receptor beta chains from one sample sequenced in a study of T-cell reconstitution after alpha-beta-depleted transplantation in children. TCRbeta library preparation incorporated unique molecular identifiers. TCRdb used MiXCR to reprocess the PCR reads, holding one entry per CDR3 protein. The sample records hundreds of thousands of distinct CDR3 sequences, about a tenth being singletons. The specimen was PBMCs, collected before TCRalphabeta/CD19-depleted stem cell transplant. The receptors were sampled from a child less than two years old with acute myeloid leukemia, due to receive a stem cell transplant.

This clonotype was detected ten times or more. The chain uses TRBV5-1 and TRBJ2-7, with D perhaps matching TRBD2 (6 bases). Germline V gives CDR1 SGHRS, CDR2 YFSETQ. Trimming removed 4 bases at V and 1 base at J, with 12 bases between. This CDR3 is built from 14 residues. The chain's CDR3 is CASSMEGLSYEQYF. CDR3 coding DNA: TGCGCCAGCAGCATGGAGGGACTTTCCTACGAGCAGTACTTC.

The rearrangement uses TRBV6-1 and TRBJ2-2; D perhaps matches TRBD1 (5 bases). The CDR3 covers 14 residues. CDR1 MNHNS and CDR2 SASEGT come from the germline V gene. V was shortened by 7 bases and J by 6 bases, with 15 bases between the two germline ends. The chain's CDR3 is CASTLAGNSGELFF. CDR3 bases: TGTGCCAGCACCTTGGCAGGGAATTCCGGGGAGCTGTTTTTT.

This clonotype was counted at least ten times. This sequence joins TRBV20-1 and TRBJ2-2; 8 nucleotides agree with TRBD2. Germline V lookup: CDR1 DFQATT, CDR2 SNEGSKA (reference sequence). The junction had 5 bases not matched to a gene; V was cut back by 5 bases and J by 6 bases. This CDR3 has 13 amino acids. Written as DNA, the CDR3 is TGCAGTGCTGTAGCGGGATCCTCCGGGGAGCTGTTTTTT. Protein product: CSAVAGSSGELFF.

Many counts were recorded for this clonotype. This chain uses TRBV14 with TRBJ2-7; 9 positions agree with TRBD1. Germline V gene sequence: CDR1 SGHDN, CDR2 FVKESK. Trimming removed 7 bases from V and 6 bases from J; junction bases left unmatched: 7. This CDR3 has 13 residues. CDR3 bases: TGTGCCAGCACCCTCGAGACAGGGGGCGAGCAGTACTTC. Residues: CASTLETGGEQYF. Supplemented by reference TRBV14 and TRBJ2-7, the full variable domain reads EAGVTQFPSHSVIEKGQTVTLRCDPISGHDNLYWYRRVMGKEIKFLLHFVKESKQDESGMPNNRFLAERTGGTYSTLKVQPAELEDSGVYFCASTLETGGEQYFGPGTRLTVT.

This clonotype has ten or more counts. V and J are TRBV19 and TRBJ2-1; either TRBD1 or TRBD2 may supply D (6 bases each). The CDR3 length is 17 residues. The V gene's germline CDR1 is LNHDA and CDR2 SQIVND (reference sequence). Trimming removed 3 bases at V and 6 bases at J, with 21 bases between. CDR3 sequence reads: CASSILSGSRGFNEQFF. CDR3 nucleotides: TGTGCCAGTAGTATTTTGAGCGGGTCGAGGGGGTTCAATGAGCAGTTCTTC. The full variable domain, its missing parts supplied by reference TRBV19 and TRBJ2-1, is DGGITQSPKYLFRKEGQNVTLSCEQNLNHDAMYWYRQDPGQGLRLIYYSQIVNDFQKGDIAEGYSVSREKKESFPLTVTSAQKNPTAFYLCASSILSGSRGFNEQFFGPGTRLTVL.

This clonotype was detected only a few times. V gene TRBV19 combines with J gene TRBJ1-4; TRBD1 might be the D (5 bases). There are 15 residues in the CDR3. V lost 3 bases and J lost 3, with 11 bases in between. In germline, CDR1 is LNHDA, CDR2 SQIVND (reference sequence). Here the CDR3 DNA reads TGTGCCAGTAGTATTGACGACAGATCTAATGAAAAACTGTTTTTT. It specifies CASSIDDRSNEKLFF. The full variable domain, in which reference TRBV19 and TRBJ1-4 provide the parts outside the CDR3, is DGGITQSPKYLFRKEGQNVTLSCEQNLNHDAMYWYRQDPGQGLRLIYYSQIVNDFQKGDIAEGYSVSREKKESFPLTVTSAQKNPTAFYLCASSIDDRSNEKLFFGSGTQLSVL.

This clonotype has a count of ten or more. DNA for the CDR3: TGTGCCAGCAGCATACAATCGGGACCGAATGAAAAACTGTTTTTT. Translated, it gives CASSIQSGPNEKLFF. This chain connects TRBV3-1 to TRBJ1-4, with a weak D call TRBD1 (5 bases). The CDR3 has 15 amino acids. V was trimmed by 5 bases and J by 5 bases, leaving 15 bases between them. From germline, CDR1 is LGHDT and CDR2 YNNKEL (reference sequence).

This clonotype showed up many times. The chain uses TRBV5-8 and TRBJ1-2; 7 nucleotides agree with TRBD1. The CDR3 loop spans 13 amino acids. Germline V lookup: CDR1 SGHTS, CDR2 YDEGEE. Trimming took 4 bases from V and 8 from J; bases not matched to a gene: 8. CDR3 in DNA: TGTGCCAGCAGCCACGGACAGGTGCTCGGCTACACCTTC. Encoded protein: CASSHGQVLGYTF.

This clonotype was seen ten or more times. V and J are TRBV18 and TRBJ2-7; the D is unclear. The CDR3 extends over 16 amino acids. CDR1 is KGHSH and CDR2 is LQKENI in the germline V gene. With 0 bases removed from V and 2 bases from J, the gap between germline ends came to 14 bases. The CDR3 is CASSPPSDKGPYEQYF. CDR3 bases: TGTGCCAGCTCACCACCGTCAGACAAAGGCCCCTACGAGCAGTACTTC.

The V gene is TRBV7-3, the J gene TRBJ1-5; 7 positions match TRBD1. The germline V gene encodes CDR1 SGHTA and CDR2 FQGTGA. Trimming removed 5 bases from V and 0 bases from J; junction bases left unmatched: 4. This CDR3 spans 15 amino acids. For the CDR3, the DNA is TGTGCCAGCAGCAACGGACAGGCTAGCAATCAGCCCCAGCATTTT. It translates to CASSNGQASNQPQHF.